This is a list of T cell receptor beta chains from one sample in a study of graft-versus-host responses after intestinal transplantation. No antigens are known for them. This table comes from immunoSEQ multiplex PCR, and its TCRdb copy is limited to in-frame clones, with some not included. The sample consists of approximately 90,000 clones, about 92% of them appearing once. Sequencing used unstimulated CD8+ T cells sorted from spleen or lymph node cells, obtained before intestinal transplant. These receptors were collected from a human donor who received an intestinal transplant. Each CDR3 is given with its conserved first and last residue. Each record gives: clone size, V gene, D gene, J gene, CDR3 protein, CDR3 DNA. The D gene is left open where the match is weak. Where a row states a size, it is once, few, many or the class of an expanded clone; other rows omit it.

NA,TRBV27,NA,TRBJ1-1,CASSLRGSLTEAFF,TGTGCCAGCAGTTTAAGGGGGAGCCTGACTGAAGCTTTCTTT
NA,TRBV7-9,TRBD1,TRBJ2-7,CASSPGTGGVYEQYF,TGTGCCAGCAGCCCAGGGACAGGGGGCGTCTACGAGCAGTACTTC
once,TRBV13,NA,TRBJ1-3,CASSNWALGNTIYF,TGTGCCAGTTCCAACTGGGCTCTTGGAAACACCATATATTTT
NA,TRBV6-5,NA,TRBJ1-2,CASSESPGGYGYTF,TGTGCCAGCAGTGAATCCCCGGGGGGCTATGGCTACACCTTC
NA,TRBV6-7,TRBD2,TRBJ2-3,CASISTVLAGGLSDRDTQYF,TGTGCCAGCATCTCCACCGTACTAGCGGGGGGGTTGAGCGATCGGGATACGCAGTATTTT
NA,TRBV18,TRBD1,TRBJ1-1,CASSPERSSDRGPFPTEAFF,TGTGCCAGCTCACCCGAAAGGAGCTCGGACAGGGGGCCATTTCCCACTGAAGCTTTCTTT
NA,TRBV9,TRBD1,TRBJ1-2,CASSVGTGANYGYTF,TGTGCCAGCAGCGTAGGGACAGGGGCTAACTATGGCTACACCTTC
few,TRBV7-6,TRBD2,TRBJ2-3,CASSLYGLAPGDTQYF,TGTGCCAGCAGCCTATACGGACTAGCGCCGGGGGATACGCAGTATTTT
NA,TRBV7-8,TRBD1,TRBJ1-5,CASSYSTGAYSNQPQHF,TGTGCCAGCAGCTACTCCACAGGGGCGTATAGCAATCAGCCCCAGCATTTT
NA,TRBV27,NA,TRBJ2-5,CASWTGGVFETQYF,TGTGCCAGCTGGACCGGGGGTGTGTTTGAGACCCAGTACTTC
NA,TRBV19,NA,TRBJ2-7,CASRAGRGSYEQYF,TGTGCCAGTAGGGCCGGACGGGGGTCCTACGAGCAGTACTTC
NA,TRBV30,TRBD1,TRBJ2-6,CAWATGVLTGANVLTF,TGTGCCTGGGCCACAGGGGTACTTACTGGGGCCAACGTCCTGACTTTC
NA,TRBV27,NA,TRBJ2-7,CASSLSVRGDEQYF,TGTGCCAGCAGTTTATCGGTCAGGGGTGACGAGCAGTACTTC
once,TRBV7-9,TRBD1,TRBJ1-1,CASSPQTGYVTEAFF,TGTGCCAGCAGCCCACAGACAGGGTACGTAACTGAAGCTTTCTTT
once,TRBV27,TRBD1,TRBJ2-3,CASKPGTASTDTQYF,TGTGCCAGCAAACCCGGGACAGCTAGCACAGATACGCAGTATTTT
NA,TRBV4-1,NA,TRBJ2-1,CASSQGNRGGDEQFF,TGCGCCAGCAGCCAAGGAAACAGGGGAGGCGATGAGCAGTTCTTC
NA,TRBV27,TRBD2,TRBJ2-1,CASSSPSGGDNEQFF,TGTGCCAGCAGTTCCCCTAGCGGGGGAGACAATGAGCAGTTCTTC
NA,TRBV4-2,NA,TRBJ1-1,CASSQQGPLNTEAFF,TGTGCCAGCAGCCAACAGGGGCCACTGAACACTGAAGCTTTCTTT
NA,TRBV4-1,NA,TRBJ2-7,CASSQGEGESYEQYF,TGCGCCAGCAGCCAAGGGGAGGGGGAGAGCTACGAGCAGTACTTC
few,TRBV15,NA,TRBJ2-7,CATGTLGGDGYEQYF,TGTGCCACCGGGACACTTGGGGGGGACGGCTACGAGCAGTACTTC
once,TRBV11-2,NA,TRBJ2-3,CASSSQPFSDTQYF,TGTGCCAGCAGCAGCCAACCGTTCTCCGATACGCAGTATTTT
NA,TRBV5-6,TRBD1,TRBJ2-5,CASSLVPQGAQETQYF,TGTGCCAGCAGCTTGGTCCCGCAGGGGGCACAAGAGACCCAGTACTTC
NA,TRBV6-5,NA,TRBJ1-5,CASSLDGGGNQPQHF,TGTGCCAGCAGTCTCGACGGGGGGGGCAATCAGCCCCAGCATTTT
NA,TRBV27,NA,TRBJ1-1,CASSLSAYTEAFF,TGTGCCAGCAGTTTATCAGCCTACACTGAAGCTTTCTTT
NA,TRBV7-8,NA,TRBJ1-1,CASRKTGLAEAFF,TGTGCCAGCAGAAAAACAGGGTTGGCTGAAGCTTTCTTT
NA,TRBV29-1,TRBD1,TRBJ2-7,CSAEDRVGEQYF,TGCAGCGCAGAGGACAGGGTGGGGGAGCAGTACTTC
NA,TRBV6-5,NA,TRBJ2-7,CASSYSSGVGEQYF,TGTGCCAGCAGTTACTCCTCGGGGGTGGGCGAGCAGTACTTC
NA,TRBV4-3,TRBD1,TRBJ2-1,CASSPGTDPYNEQFF,TGCGCCAGCAGCCCCGGGACAGATCCCTACAATGAGCAGTTCTTC
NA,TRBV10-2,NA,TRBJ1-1,CASSESLTALNTEAFF,TGCGCCAGCAGTGAGTCCTTGACAGCTTTGAACACTGAAGCTTTCTTT
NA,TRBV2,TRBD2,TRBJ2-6,CASKGGTLSGANVLTF,TGTGCCAGCAAGGGAGGGACCCTCTCTGGGGCCAACGTCCTGACTTTC
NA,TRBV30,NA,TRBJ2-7,CAWSVSASYEQYF,TGTGCCTGGAGTGTATCAGCGTCCTACGAGCAGTACTTC